A single TCR beta chain is shown here with its context. TEMRA cells were FACS-enriched, while CD8+ and CD4+ T cells were negatively isolated. Random hexamers were used to reverse transcribe the RNA input (roughly 0.5 to 1 ug). Amplification of TCR beta CDR3 spanned 54 Vbeta and 13 Jbeta via immunoSEQ multiplex PCR. TCRdb recomputed calls from the immunoSEQ multiplex PCR reads with MiXCR, one row per CDR3 protein. This sample has over 300,000 distinct CDR3 sequences, with about 91% found just once. These data belong to a study of CD8 T cells in Susac syndrome. The specimen was CD4+ T cells from PBMCs. This receptor was identified in a human donor with multiple sclerosis.

CDR3 nucleotides: TGTGCCAGCAGCCCGCAGACCGGGACAGGGGACCGGTACTTC. Translated, it gives CASSPQTGTGDRYF. The chain joins TRBV7-2 to TRBJ2-4, with 10 bases aligning to TRBD1. The germline V gene encodes CDR1 SGHTA and CDR2 FQGNSA. The CDR3 extends over 14 amino acids. V shed 5 bases, J shed 15 bases, and the junction held 13 bases outside the gene matches.